This T cell receptor beta chain was retrieved from a study of blood T cell repertoires in COVID-19. Seattle-derived patients entered the study during active infection and were followed longitudinally. Trimming cost V 3 bases and J 5 bases; bases outside gene matches: 12. Per germline, CDR1 LGHNA and CDR2 YSLEER. The CDR3 contains 19 residues. As processed by the authors: Reference gene primer amplification yielded estimated nucleated cell counts. Profiling relied on immunoSEQ multiplex PCR, and the TCRdb table lists in-frame clones only, not all of them. V, J and clone size are taken as reported in that table, and D and trimming were inferred from the DNA itself. The table lists 390,000 or so clones, more than 75% of them singletons.

The clonotype originates from a woman under 40 with COVID-19, enrolled during active disease. The chain couples TRBV4-3 to TRBJ2-1, with 14 positions matching TRBD2. The sample comprised peripheral blood. This chain's CDR3 is CASSQPGLAGVGGHNEQFF. The CDR3, as DNA: TGCGCCAGCAGCCAGCCGGGACTAGCGGGAGTTGGAGGGCACAATGAGCAGTTCTTC.